The 24 T cell receptor beta chains below all came from one sample that was sequenced in a study of post-analysis software for immune sequencing data. cDNA libraries of TCR beta carried unique molecular identifiers. TCRdb re-analysed the PCR reads in MiXCR, keeping a single row per CDR3 protein. The data hold 350,000 to 450,000 distinct CDR3 sequences, with over 30% observed a single time. Regarding the study as a whole: The five TRBV segments detected at higher frequency in patients than in controls included TRBV5-6, TRBV5-1 and TRBV20-1.

These receptors' targets are unknown. Specimen: blood. Source of these receptors: a girl aged 2 to 9 with multiple sclerosis.

The V call is TRBV7-6, the J call TRBJ2-3; D tentatively reads TRBD1 or TRBD2 (5 bases each). Trimming removed 3 bases from V and 0 bases from J, with 10 bases in between. Germline V gives CDR1 SGHVS, CDR2 FNYEAQ. The CDR3 has 15 residues. The DNA of the CDR3 is TGTGCCAGCAGCTTTGGGGGTGGGAGCACAGATACGCAGTATTTT. It is translated as CASSFGGGSTDTQYF.

This rearrangement joins TRBV9 to TRBJ1-5; D uncertain. The germline V and J ends were trimmed by 4 bases and 6 bases, with 11 bases remaining between them. CDR1 is SGDLS, CDR2 YYNGEE, per germline. The CDR3 is made up of 13 amino acids. The CDR3 reads CASSHLKGQPQHF. CDR3 nucleotides: TGTGCCAGCAGCCACCTGAAGGGTCAGCCCCAGCATTTT.

CDR3 DNA: TGTGCCAGCAGTCCCCCCCTAGCGGGAGTAGGGGGAGAGACCCAGTACTTC. Translating gives CASSPPLAGVGGETQYF. The V and J genes are TRBV28 and TRBJ2-5; 10 bases match TRBD2. Germline CDR1 MDHEN, CDR2 SYDVKM. Germline trimming cut 5 bases from V and 4 bases from J; bases unmatched to any gene: 13. The CDR3 loop spans 17 amino acids.

This sequence joins TRBV12-3 or TRBV12-4 and TRBJ2-7; 7 nucleotides match TRBD1. J was trimmed by 3 bases and V by 3 bases; bases with no gene match: 8. The CDR3 is 15 residues long. The CDR3 region is CASSLSAAGGYEQYF. The CDR3 bases are TGTGCCAGCAGTTTGTCGGCGGCAGGGGGCTACGAGCAGTACTTC.

This clonotype was detected a few times. The chain combines TRBV4-3 with TRBJ2-7; D might be TRBD2 (5 bases). Germline CDR1 LGHNA, CDR2 YSLEER. Trimming removed 0 bases from V and 5 bases from J, with 17 bases in between. The length of the CDR3 is 16 residues. The CDR3 sequence is CASSQDRWMTEDEQYF. As DNA, the CDR3 is TGCGCCAGCAGCCAAGATCGCTGGATGACGGAGGACGAGCAGTACTTC.

This chain links TRBV19 with TRBJ1-1; maybe TRBD1 (5 bases). The V and J ends lost 10 bases and 7 bases respectively, with 19 bases between them. The CDR3 runs 13 residues. CDR1 is LNHDA and CDR2 is SQIVND in the germline V gene (reference sequence). The DNA for the CDR3 is TGTGCCATACGTTATGGGGACGGAGATGAAGCTTTCTTT. Residues: CAIRYGDGDEAFF.

As to this clonotype: A read error may account for a junction end that differs from germline. V usage is TRBV29-1 and J usage is TRBJ2-5, with 8 bases identical to TRBD2. There are 16 residues in the CDR3. Per the germline V gene, CDR1 is SQVTM and CDR2 is ANQGSEA. DNA of the CDR3: TGCAGCGTCGAGCAGGGAATCGCGGGAGGAGGAGAGGCCCAGTACTTC. It is translated as CSVEQGIAGGGEAQYF.

This sequence joins TRBV7-9 and TRBJ1-4; 10 positions agree with TRBD1. The CDR3 contains 14 residues. V was clipped by 5 bases and J by 6 bases; unmatched bases: 3. Per the germline V gene, CDR1 is SEHNR and CDR2 is FQNEAQ (reference sequence). CDR3 amino acids: CASSKGTGDEKLFF. CDR3 bases: TGTGCCAGCAGCAAGGGGACAGGGGATGAAAAACTGTTTTTT.

This chain uses TRBV29-1 with TRBJ2-1; 9 bases fit TRBD1. Germline CDR1 and CDR2: SQVTM and ANQGSEA. With V trimmed by 6 bases and J by 5 bases, 5 bases remained unmatched. CDR3 length equals 13 residues. For the CDR3, the DNA is TGCAGCGTCGGACAGGGGTTGAACAATGAGCAGTTCTTC. Its protein is CSVGQGLNNEQFF.

This chain connects TRBV6-5 to TRBJ2-7; D gene ambiguous. V was clipped by 2 bases and J by 3 bases, with 8 bases between them. The CDR3 spans 13 residues. Germline V gene data show CDR1 as MNHEY and CDR2 as SVGAGI. CDR3 nucleotide sequence: TGTGCCAGCAGTTACCGAGTTGGCTACGAGCAGTACTTC. Encoded protein: CASSYRVGYEQYF.

This clonotype was observed a handful of times. The genes are TRBV20-1 and TRBJ2-1; 11 nucleotides line up with TRBD2. CDR3 size: 16 residues. CDR1 DFQATT and CDR2 SNEGSKA come from the germline V gene (reference sequence). The V segment lost 5 bases and the J segment 15 bases; nucleotides outside the gene matches: 21. The CDR3 sequence: CSAPTSGRLYTMSLFF. CDR3 nucleotides: TGCAGTGCTCCCACTAGCGGGAGACTATATACAATGAGCCTGTTCTTC.

This clonotype was recorded a few times. V gene TRBV7-3 combines with J gene TRBJ2-5; 13 bases match TRBD2. The germline V gene has CDR1 SGHTA and CDR2 FQGTGA. The CDR3 consists of 15 residues. Trimming at V came to 5 bases and at J to 5 bases, leaving 5 bases not matched to a gene. CDR3 residues: CASSTTSGGRETQYF. The CDR3 DNA is TGTGCCAGCAGCACGACTAGCGGGGGGAGGGAGACCCAGTACTTC.

V gene TRBV2 combines with J gene TRBJ2-1, with 7 positions matching TRBD1. With V trimmed by 8 bases and J by 6 bases, 10 bases remained unmatched. This CDR3 has 14 amino acids. Per germline, CDR1 SNHLY and CDR2 FYNNEI. CDR3 in DNA: TGTGCCAGCTCAGGGCAGGGGGACCCCAATGAGCAGTTCTTC. Its protein product is CASSGQGDPNEQFF.

The DNA for the CDR3 is TGTGCCAGCAGCTTAACGCGGGGGGCCGGGTACAATGAGCAGTTCTTC. Translating it yields CASSLTRGAGYNEQFF. The chain is built from TRBV7-3 and TRBJ2-1; 8 bases map to TRBD2. J lost 4 bases, V lost 0 bases, and 5 bases had no gene match. CDR1 and CDR2 from the germline V gene are SGHTA and FQGTGA. CDR3 length: 16 residues. Together with reference TRBV7-3 and TRBJ2-1, the CDR3 gives the full variable domain: GAGVSQTPSNKVTEKGKYVELRCDPISGHTALYWYRQSLGQGPEFLIYFQGTGAADDSGLPNDRFFAVRPEGSVSTLKIQRTERGDSAVYLCASSLTRGAGYNEQFFGPGTRLTVL.

The DNA for the CDR3 is TGCGCCAGCAGCTTATCCGGGGCTTCTTGGGAGCAGTACTTC. This translates into CASSLSGASWEQYF. The chain joins TRBV5-1 to TRBJ2-5; D could derive from TRBD1 or TRBD2 (5 bases each). Germline-derived CDR1 and CDR2 are SGHRS and YFSETQ. The CDR3 covers 14 residues. The ends were cut back, 2 bases at V and 11 bases at J, with 19 bases in the middle.

J is TRBJ2-3 and V is TRBV11-2, with 7 nucleotides matching TRBD1. The V and J ends lost 1 base and 6 bases, in that order; junction bases with no gene match: 13. This CDR3 is 17 amino acids long. CDR1 is SGHAT, CDR2 FQNNGV, per germline. The CDR3 DNA sequence: TGTGCCAGCAGCTTAGGGGCCCCCAGGGGGATTGGGGATACGCAGTATTTT. This codes for CASSLGAPRGIGDTQYF.

On this clonotype itself: At one boundary the junction diverges from the germline segment, which might be a read error. V is TRBV12-3 or TRBV12-4 and J is TRBJ2-3, with D possibly being TRBD1 (6 bases). CDR3 length: 15 residues. The CDR3 DNA follows: TGTGCCAGCAGTCCTTGGAGAGGGGGTGCAGATATGCAGTATTTT. It is translated as CASSPWRGGADMQYF.

The chain uses TRBV5-1 and TRBJ1-4; D remains ambiguous. The CDR3 runs 13 residues. V was trimmed by 0 bases and J by 11 bases, leaving 11 bases between them. Germline CDR1 is SGHRS and CDR2 is YFSETQ. CDR3 residues: CASSLGAENKLFF. The CDR3 coding sequence is TGCGCCAGCAGCTTGGGGGCCGAAAACAAACTGTTTTTT.

This chain connects TRBV12-5 to TRBJ2-1; 10 nucleotides match TRBD1. J was trimmed by 7 bases and V by 6 bases; bases with no gene match: 3. The germline V gene has CDR1 LGHNT and CDR2 FRNRAP. The CDR3 is made up of 13 amino acids. As DNA, the CDR3 is TGTGCTAGTGGCGGACAGGGGGGGAATGAGCAGTTCTTC. It specifies CASGGQGGNEQFF.

This clonotype appeared many times. V usage is TRBV4-3 and J usage is TRBJ2-7, with TRBD1 matching 8 bases. The germline CDR1 and CDR2 sequences are LGHNA and YSLEER. The CDR3 is made up of 14 amino acids. V was pared by 3 bases and J by 2 bases, with 3 bases of the junction left unmatched. CDR3 residues: CASSHDRGPYEQYF. As DNA, the CDR3 is TGCGCCAGCAGCCACGACAGGGGCCCCTACGAGCAGTACTTC.

This clonotype was observed a handful of times. CDR3 bases: TGTGCCAGCGGCTGGGGGACGGGTTCCTACGAGCAGTACTTC. Translated, it gives CASGWGTGSYEQYF. The chain combines TRBV12-3 or TRBV12-4 with TRBJ2-7; TRBD1 or TRBD2 may be the D gene (5 bases each). V dropped 8 bases and J dropped 1 base, with 15 bases sitting between them. CDR3 size: 14 residues.

The chain carries TRBV6-1 and TRBJ1-2; 10 bases match TRBD1. J gave up 8 bases and V 4 bases, and 4 bases lay outside the gene matches. Germline V gene sequence: CDR1 MNHNS, CDR2 SASEGT. The CDR3 totals 13 residues. The CDR3 nucleotides read TGTGCCAGCAGTGCCGACAGGGGGCGAGGCTACACCTTC. As protein: CASSADRGRGYTF.

V is TRBV7-2 and J is TRBJ2-3, with a weak D call TRBD2 (5 bases). Trimming pared 6 bases from V and 2 bases from J, leaving 18 bases between. The CDR3 runs to 16 residues. Germline CDR1 SGHTA, CDR2 FQGNSA. The CDR3 nucleotides are TGTGCCAGCAGACCGGACTTTATGGGGAACACAGATACGCAGTATTTT. It specifies CASRPDFMGNTDTQYF.

This clonotype has just a few counts. J is TRBJ2-6 and V is TRBV2; 7 bases match TRBD1. The CDR3 is made up of 18 amino acids. Germline V CDR1 and CDR2: SNHLY, FYNNEI. The V segment lost 2 bases and the J segment 0 bases; nucleotides outside the gene matches: 7. CDR3 residues: CASSEFGTAFSGANVLTF. The CDR3 region has the DNA TGTGCCAGCAGTGAATTCGGGACAGCTTTCTCTGGGGCCAACGTCCTGACTTTC.